This T cell receptor beta chain comes out of a study of T cell changes during pregnancy in multiple sclerosis. Here immunoSEQ multiplex PCR was the method, and the copy in TCRdb shows in-frame clones only, minus some. The table lists approximately 24,000 clones, roughly 85% of them singletons. CDR1 SGHDT and CDR2 YYEEEE come from the germline V gene. Trimming removed 0 bases at V and 3 bases at J, with 9 bases between. The CDR3 loop spans 14 amino acids. Source: CD8+ T cells from peripheral blood mononuclear cells, taken in the first trimester of pregnancy. The chain links TRBV5-6 to TRBJ2-5, with D perhaps TRBD1 (6 bases). The clonotype originates from a female donor in good health, enrolled as a control in a pregnancy study. The CDR3 sequence: CASSLAGAEETQYF. The CDR3 DNA sequence: TGTGCCAGCAGCTTGGCAGGGGCAGAAGAGACCCAGTACTTC.